This T cell receptor beta chain was found in a study of blood T cells in healthy people across ages. For the second PCR, which ran for about 7 to 11 cycles, a sample-barcoded 5' primer and a J-beta primer mix were used. TCRdb reprocessed the 5' RACE reads with MiXCR, giving one entry per CDR3 protein. The sample holds over a million distinct CDR3 sequences; around 59% are singletons and the top ten take over 6.5%. Study-wide results and limits: It was held that the diversity estimates obtained from one million T cells were underestimates.

This clonotype appeared a few times. Antigen specificity is unknown. Per the germline V gene, CDR1 is MNHEY and CDR2 is SMNVEV (reference sequence). The V gene lost 5 bases and the J gene lost 7 bases, with 18 bases spanning the gap. CDR3 size: 15 residues. This sequence was found in a man in his late teens or twenties in good health. Sequenced material: blood. This chain uses TRBV27 with TRBJ2-4; D may be TRBD1 (7 bases). CDR3 DNA: TGTGCCAGCAGTCTGGAGGGGGCGCGGTCTAACATTCAGTACTTC. Its translation is CASSLEGARSNIQYF.